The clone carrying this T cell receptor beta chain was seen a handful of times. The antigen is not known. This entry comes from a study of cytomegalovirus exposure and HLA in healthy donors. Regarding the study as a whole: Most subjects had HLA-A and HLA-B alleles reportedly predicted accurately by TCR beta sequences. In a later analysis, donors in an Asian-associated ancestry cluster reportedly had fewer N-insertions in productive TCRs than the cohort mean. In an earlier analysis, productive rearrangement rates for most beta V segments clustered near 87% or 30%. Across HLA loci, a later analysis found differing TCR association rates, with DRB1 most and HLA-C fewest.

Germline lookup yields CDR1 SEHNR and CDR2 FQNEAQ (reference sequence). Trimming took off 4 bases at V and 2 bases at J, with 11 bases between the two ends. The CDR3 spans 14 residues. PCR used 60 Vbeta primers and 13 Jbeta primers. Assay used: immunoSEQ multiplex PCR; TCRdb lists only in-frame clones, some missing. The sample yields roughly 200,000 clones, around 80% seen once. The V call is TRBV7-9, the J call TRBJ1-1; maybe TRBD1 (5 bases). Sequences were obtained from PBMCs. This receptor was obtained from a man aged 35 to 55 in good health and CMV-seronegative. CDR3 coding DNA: TGTGCCAGCAGCTCCCAGGGAAGCAACACTGAAGCTTTCTTT. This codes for CASSSQGSNTEAFF.